These 16 T cell receptor beta chains share one sample of origin, sequenced in a study of CD8+ T cells in alopecia areata. cDNA serving as the sequencing template came from extracted, reverse transcribed RNA. Profiling relied on immunoSEQ multiplex PCR, and the TCRdb table lists in-frame clones only, not all of them. The sample lists some 98,000 clones, roughly three fifths occurring once. This sample's treatment: oral pan-JAK inhibitor, 5-10 mg twice daily. Sample: CD8+ T cells sorted from blood, taken at week 4, from a patient treated with tofacitinib. The receptors stem from a human donor with alopecia areata.

The chain employs TRBV7-9 and TRBJ2-7, with 7 bases aligning to TRBD1. The CDR3 is made up of 14 amino acids. The junction had 6 bases not matched to a gene; V was cut back by 1 base and J by 6 bases. The germline CDR1 and CDR2 sequences are SEHNR and FQNEAQ (reference sequence). The CDR3 nucleotides are TGTGCCAGCAGCTTAGTAACAGGGGATGGCGAGCAGTACTTC. Amino acids: CASSLVTGDGEQYF.

CDR3 nucleotides: TGTGCCAGCAGCTTTGAAGGGGCCCCTTTTGGCTACACCTTC. Residues: CASSFEGAPFGYTF. The rearrangement uses TRBV5-6 and TRBJ1-2; TRBD1 might be the D (5 bases). Germline V gene lookup returns CDR1 SGHDT and CDR2 YYEEEE. The CDR3 extends over 14 amino acids. V lost 2 bases to trimming and J lost 7 bases, with 15 bases between them.

The chain links TRBV6-5 to TRBJ2-3; 7 bases align to TRBD2. V was pared by 2 bases and J by 0 bases, with 2 bases of the junction left unmatched. CDR1 is MNHEY, CDR2 SVGAGI, per germline. The length of the CDR3 is 15 residues. The CDR3: CASSYTSASTDTQYF. The CDR3 DNA sequence: TGTGCCAGCAGTTACACTAGCGCTAGCACAGATACGCAGTATTTT.

The chain has TRBV29-1 and TRBJ2-7; 9 bases fit TRBD1. The V gene end was trimmed by 5 bases and the J gene end by 2 bases; junction bases not matched to a gene: 10. Per germline, CDR1 SQVTM and CDR2 ANQGSEA. The CDR3 loop spans 15 amino acids. In nucleotides, the CDR3 is TGCAGCGTTCTCTCGGGACAGGGAACCCCCTACGAGCAGTACTTC. Protein product: CSVLSGQGTPYEQYF.

This clone turned up a few times. The chain joins TRBV11-2 to TRBJ2-1; the D is unclear. Trimming removed 4 bases at V and 6 bases at J, with 13 bases between. The CDR3 is 14 residues long. Germline values: CDR1 SGHAT, CDR2 FQNNGV. CDR3 nucleotide sequence: TGTGCCAGCAGCTCTATAGAGAGGTTCAATGAGCAGTTCTTC. Amino acid sequence: CASSSIERFNEQFF.

This clone was picked up one time. The V and J genes are TRBV27 and TRBJ2-5, with no clear D. V lost 2 bases to trimming and J lost 4 bases, with 14 bases between them. The CDR3 length is 15 residues. CDR1 is MNHEY and CDR2 is SMNVEV in the germline V gene (reference sequence). DNA of the CDR3: TGTGCCAGCAGTTTAGACTCTAGTAGTGGAGAGACCCAGTACTTC. Encoded protein: CASSLDSSSGETQYF.

The DNA of the CDR3 is TGTGCCTGGAGTGGACAGACTGAAGCTTTCTTT. Translated: CAWSGQTEAFF. The J gene is TRBJ1-1, the V gene TRBV30; the D gene is possibly TRBD1 (5 bases). Trimming shortened V by 1 base and J by 5 bases, and 5 bases separated the two germline ends. Germline assignment: CDR1 GTSNPN and CDR2 SVGIG (reference sequence). The CDR3 has 11 amino acids.

This rearrangement joins TRBV25-1 to TRBJ2-6; a possible D gene is TRBD1 (6 bases). Trimming removed 2 bases from V and 4 bases from J, with 15 bases in between. Germline CDR1 MGHDK, CDR2 SYGVNS. The CDR3 runs 17 residues. Here the CDR3 reads CASSEIVAGDGANVLTF. The CDR3 nucleotides read TGTGCCAGCAGTGAAATCGTTGCAGGGGACGGGGCCAACGTCCTGACTTTC. The full variable domain, rest sourced from reference TRBV25-1 and TRBJ2-6, is EADIYQTPRYLVIGTGKKITLECSQTMGHDKMYWYQQDPGMELHLIHYSYGVNSTEKGDLSSESTVSRIRTEHFPLTLESARPSHTSQYLCASSEIVAGDGANVLTFGAGSRLTVL.

There are a few counts of this clone. This chain connects TRBV7-9 to TRBJ2-3; 15 bases agree with TRBD2. This CDR3 region has 18 residues. Germline loops: CDR1 SEHNR, CDR2 FQNEAQ (reference sequence). V was pared by 4 bases and J by 1 base, with 6 bases of the junction left unmatched. The CDR3 coding sequence is TGTGCCAGCAGCTCCGGACTAGCGGGAGGGCCTGGCACAGATACGCAGTATTTT. Encoded protein: CASSSGLAGGPGTDTQYF.

The V call is TRBV5-6, the J call TRBJ2-7, with D unclear. Germline V gene sequence: CDR1 SGHDT, CDR2 YYEEEE. This CDR3 contains 12 residues. V lost 4 bases and J lost 3, with 8 bases in between. The CDR3 region is CASSADGYEQYF. In nucleotides, the CDR3 is TGTGCCAGCAGCGCAGACGGCTACGAGCAGTACTTC.

The chain combines TRBV29-1 with TRBJ2-2; D may be TRBD1 (6 bases). With 3 bases removed from V and 3 bases from J, the gap between germline ends came to 14 bases. Germline V gives CDR1 SQVTM, CDR2 ANQGSEA. This CDR3 has 15 residues. Written as DNA, the CDR3 is TGCAGCGTTGAGACACAGGGTGGGGACACCGGGGAGCTGTTTTTT. Protein sequence: CSVETQGGDTGELFF.

Concerning this clone itself: One end of the junction varies from germline; a read error may be responsible. This chain connects TRBV5-1 to TRBJ2-1; D uncertain. Per the germline V gene, CDR1 is SGHRS and CDR2 is YFSETQ. The CDR3 is made up of 14 amino acids. CDR3 in amino acids: CTSSPDSRPYEQFF. CDR3 nucleotides: TGCACCAGCAGCCCCGACTCCCGCCCCTATGAGCAGTTCTTC.

This clone occurred a few times. This chain connects TRBV7-9 to TRBJ2-3, with D possibly matching TRBD2 (7 bases). The CDR3 sequence is 16 residues long. Germline CDR1 is SEHNR and CDR2 is FQNEAQ (reference sequence). Between the trimmed V and J ends, which lost 4 bases and 5 bases, there was a span of 19 bases. The CDR3 region has the DNA TGTGCCAGCAGCTCGCTCGGGGGGCCTTGGCGAGATACGCAGTATTTT. It encodes CASSSLGGPWRDTQYF.

The V gene is TRBV5-6, the J gene TRBJ2-1; tentatively, D is TRBD2 (6 bases). The CDR3 consists of 16 residues. Deletions cut 0 bases from V and 3 bases from J, with 13 bases between. Germline CDR1 and CDR2: SGHDT and YYEEEE. CDR3 sequence (DNA): TGTGCCAGCAGCTTGGAATTGGCGGGGATCTACAATGAGCAGTTCTTC. The encoded protein is CASSLELAGIYNEQFF.

The chain combines TRBV27 with TRBJ1-5; D gene uncertain. CDR3 length equals 15 residues. V dropped 2 bases and J dropped 1 base, with 9 bases sitting between them. Germline V gene sequence: CDR1 MNHEY, CDR2 SMNVEV (reference sequence). The CDR3 DNA reads as TGTGCCAGCAGTTTACTTGGCGGAAGCAATCAGCCCCAGCATTTT. Its translation is CASSLLGGSNQPQHF.

This clone was counted only a few times. The chain joins TRBV28 to TRBJ2-5; 16 positions match TRBD2. Unmatched junction bases numbered 8, after V lost 3 bases and J lost 7 bases. The CDR3 contains 17 residues. CDR1 MDHEN and CDR2 SYDVKM come from the germline V gene. CDR3 DNA sequence: TGTGCCAGCAGTTTCTTGGGACTAGCGGGAGGGCCTGCGACCCAGTACTTC. Its translation: CASSFLGLAGGPATQYF. The full variable domain, its missing parts supplied by reference TRBV28 and TRBJ2-5, is DVKVTQSSRYLVKRTGEKVFLECVQDMDHENMFWYRQDPGLGLRLIYFSYDVKMKEKGDIPEGYSVSREKKERFSLILESASTNQTSMYLCASSFLGLAGGPATQYFGPGTRLLVL.